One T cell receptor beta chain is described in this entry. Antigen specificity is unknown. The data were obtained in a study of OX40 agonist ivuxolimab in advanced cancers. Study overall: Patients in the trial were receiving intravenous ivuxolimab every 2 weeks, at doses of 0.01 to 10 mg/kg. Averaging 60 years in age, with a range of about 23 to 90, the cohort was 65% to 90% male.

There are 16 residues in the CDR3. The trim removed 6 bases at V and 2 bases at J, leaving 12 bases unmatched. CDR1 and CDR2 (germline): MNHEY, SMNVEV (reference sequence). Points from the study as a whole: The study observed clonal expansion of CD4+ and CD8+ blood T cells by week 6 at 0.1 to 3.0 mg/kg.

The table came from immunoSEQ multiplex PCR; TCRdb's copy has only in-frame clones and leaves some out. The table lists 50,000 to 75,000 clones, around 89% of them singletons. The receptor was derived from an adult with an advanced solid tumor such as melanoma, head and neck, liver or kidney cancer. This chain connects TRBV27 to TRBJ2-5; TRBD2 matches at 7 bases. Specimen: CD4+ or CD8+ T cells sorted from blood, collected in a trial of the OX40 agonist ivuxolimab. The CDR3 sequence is CASRQSWGGGQETQYF. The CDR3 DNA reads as TGTGCCAGCAGGCAGTCCTGGGGGGGTGGACAAGAGACCCAGTACTTC.